This TCR beta chain was sequenced in a study of blood T cell repertoires in COVID-19 (dated by TCRdb to the early 2020s). For the wider study: The collaborator samples originated in the United States, Italy and Spain and spanned the acute and convalescent phases of COVID-19. The prospective study material was composed of cDNA or gDNA derived from T cells, B-cell-depleted T cells, or PBMCs. Subjects who had been exposed to COVID-19, were actively infected with it, or had recovered from it provided the deeply sampled blood TCRbeta repertoires that made up the dataset. The repertoires were released in a freely available public database intended as a resource for research on the immune response to SARS-CoV-2. The samples were drawn from the first 160 participants of the ongoing ImmuneRACE study and from some 1,300 subjects provided by 6 global collaborators. Nearly every sample came with metadata listing a de-identified subject ID, COVID-19 status, age in years and sex. Where HLA class I and class II types were available, the types were taken from metadata supplied by the sample provider, not from assay-based typing. Overall results and qualifications from the work: Clinical and demographic metadata were provided uncurated, with the amount varying by source and participant.

TCRbeta CDR3 regions were amplified from genomic DNA by means of the immunoSEQ Assay, a bias-controlled multiplex PCR. Regarding the original processing steps: The number of nucleated cells in each sample was estimated from the amplification of reference gene primers within the assay. To quantify the absolute abundance of each unique TCRbeta CDR3 rearrangement, sequence reads were collapsed and filtered. Productive Simpson clonality was computed per sample as the square root of Simpson's diversity index over productive rearrangements. TCRdb re-hosts the immuneACCESS table, in-frame sequences only. Its copies lack some clones; in the studies checked, an unresolved V gene accounts for under half of them, and the cause for the rest is not known. That table is the source of V, J and clone size, and D and trimming were worked out from the DNA. The table for this sample lists approximately 350,000 clones; about 88% of them were counted only once. The ten largest clones add up to just under 3% of the sample.

About this clone: This receptor's antigen is unknown. Per-nucleotide qualities are absent, and no much larger clonotype sits a single base away.

Enrolling through a virtual design, the prospective study's participants ranged in age from roughly 18 to 90 years and lived across 20 to 30 United States geographic areas. In the prospective study, participants were assigned to cohorts based on the clinical history participants reported in a screening survey and a study questionnaire. ImmuneRACE Cohort 3 recovered participants were defined by two consecutive negative NP/OP PCR tests, healthcare professional clearance, or symptom resolution. Each participant in the prospective study had whole blood, serum and a nasopharyngeal or oropharyngeal swab collected by mobile phlebotomists. Over an approximately 2-month period, participants in the prospective study had the option of providing additional blood draws and questionnaires. Blood samples from the prospective study were shipped frozen or at room temperature prior to DNA extraction. This TCR derives from a woman under 40 who had recovered from COVID-19. The sample consisted of PBMCs or T cells enriched from blood (not recorded which).

CDR3 sequence: CASSLLGQVNSPLHF. In nucleotides, the sequence is TGTGCCAGCAGTCTACTAGGACAGGTTAATTCACCCCTCCACTTT. This receptor chain uses TRBV28 and TRBJ1-6, with 7 bases matching TRBD1. The germline V gene yields MDHEN for CDR1 and SYDVKM for CDR2. Counted from cysteine to phenylalanine, this CDR3 has 15 amino acids. Only the CDR3 part of the read is kept: 45 bases, read in frame from the first base. V loses 5 bases at its end and J loses 6 bases; junction bases beyond the gene matches: 7.